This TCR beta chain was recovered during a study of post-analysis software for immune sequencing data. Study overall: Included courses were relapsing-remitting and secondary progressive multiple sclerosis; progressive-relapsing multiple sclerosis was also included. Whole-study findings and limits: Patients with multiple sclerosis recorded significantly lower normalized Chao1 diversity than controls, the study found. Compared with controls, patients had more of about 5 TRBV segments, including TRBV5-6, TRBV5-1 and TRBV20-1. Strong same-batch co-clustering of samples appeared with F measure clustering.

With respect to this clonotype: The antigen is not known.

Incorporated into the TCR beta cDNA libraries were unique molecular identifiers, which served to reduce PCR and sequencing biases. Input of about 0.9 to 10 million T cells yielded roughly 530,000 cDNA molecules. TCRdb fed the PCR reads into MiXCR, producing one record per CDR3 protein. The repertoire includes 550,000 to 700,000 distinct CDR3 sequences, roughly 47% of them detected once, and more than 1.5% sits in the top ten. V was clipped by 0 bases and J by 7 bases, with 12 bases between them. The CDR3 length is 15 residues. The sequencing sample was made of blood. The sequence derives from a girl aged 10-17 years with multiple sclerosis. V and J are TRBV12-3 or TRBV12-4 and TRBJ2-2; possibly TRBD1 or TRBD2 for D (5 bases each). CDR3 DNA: TGTGCCAGCAGTTTAGCGATTTGGGGGAGCGGGGAGCTGTTTTTT. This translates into CASSLAIWGSGELFF.